This is a list of T cell receptor beta chains from one sample in a study of shared clonotypes between healthy human individuals. Here immunoSEQ multiplex PCR was the method, and the copy in TCRdb shows in-frame clones only, minus some. The sample holds 2 million to 2.5 million clones, more than 80% seen once. The sample consisted of naive CD4+ T cells from PBMCs. The source is a man between 18 and 35 years old in good health. Some clones in this sample may be carry-over from other donors' samples. CDR3s leave out the opening cysteine and the closing phenylalanine or tryptophan. Fields, in order: V gene, J gene, CDR3 protein.

>TRBV2|TRBJ2-2
ASSETNTGELF
>TRBV5-1|TRBJ2-3
ASRVGDSLGTQY
>TRBV18|TRBJ1-2
ASSPPVSFYGYT
>TRBV30|TRBJ2-1
AWSITSGNNEQF
>TRBV11-2|TRBJ2-5
ASSANHRGPRETQY
>TRBV6-5|TRBJ1-1
ASSYGGDTEAF
>TRBV5-5|TRBJ2-7
ASSYSGSRNEQY
>TRBV7-3|TRBJ2-5
ASSFMRWGLAQETQY
>TRBV5-8|TRBJ2-4
ASSFRENIQY
>TRBV28|TRBJ2-1
ASSPGTVGREQF